A single sample gave rise to the 8 T cell receptor beta chains below, sequenced in a study of a mutant IDH1 vaccine in newly diagnosed glioma. These receptors are not linked to any known antigen. Method: immunoSEQ multiplex PCR; TCRdb's copy keeps in-frame clones and lacks some. The data hold around 44,000 clones, with approximately 79% observed a single time. Indicated time point: week 35, safety follow-up. Doses consisted of 300 ug of mutant IDH1 20-mer peptide each, paired with topical imiquimod. The specimen comprised PBMCs, sampled from a glioma patient whose treatment included an IDH1 peptide vaccine. Receptor source: a man between 35 and 55 years old with glioma.

V is TRBV4-2 and J is TRBJ2-5, with 12 bases aligning to TRBD2. CDR3 size: 16 residues. The V segment lost 4 bases and the J segment 1 base; nucleotides outside the gene matches: 4. The germline CDR1 and CDR2 sequences are LGHNA and YNFKEQ. The CDR3: CASSRRLAGVQETQYF. The CDR3 nucleotides read TGTGCCAGCAGCCGCAGACTAGCGGGGGTCCAAGAGACCCAGTACTTC.

V usage is TRBV6-6 and J usage is TRBJ2-3, with 8 bases that match TRBD1. Germline V gene sequence: CDR1 MNHNY, CDR2 SVGAGI (reference sequence). This CDR3 is 16 amino acids long. V was pared by 0 bases and J by 0 bases, with 2 bases of the junction left unmatched. The CDR3 DNA is TGTGCCAGCAGTTACTCCTGGACAGGGAGCACAGATACGCAGTATTTT. This gives the protein CASSYSWTGSTDTQYF.

The chain employs TRBV10-1 and TRBJ1-6, with TRBD1 as a possible D gene (5 bases). The CDR3 runs to 24 residues. Between the trimmed V and J ends, which lost 7 bases and 0 bases, there was a span of 37 bases. The V gene's germline CDR1 is WNHNN and CDR2 SYGVQD (reference sequence). The DNA of the CDR3 is TGCGCCAGCATTCTGGGGTTCCCTTTGGAGGGGCAGAATAATAAAAGCTCCTATAATTCACCCCTCCACTTT. Residues: CASILGFPLEGQNNKSSYNSPLHF.

This chain links TRBV5-6 with TRBJ2-7, with TRBD1 as a possible D gene (5 bases). Trimming removed 0 bases at V and 2 bases at J, with 9 bases between. The CDR3 is 14 amino acids. CDR1 is SGHDT, CDR2 YYEEEE, per germline. CDR3 loop: CASSLADRTYEQYF. The CDR3 coding sequence is TGTGCCAGCAGCTTGGCTGACAGAACCTACGAGCAGTACTTC.

V gene TRBV5-1 combines with J gene TRBJ1-5; the D is unclear. The CDR3 has 15 residues. The germline V gene has CDR1 SGHRS and CDR2 YFSETQ. V was trimmed by 0 bases and J by 2 bases, leaving 9 bases between them. In DNA, the CDR3 is TGCGCCAGCAGCTTGGGTTGGGGTCGCAATCAGCCCCAGCATTTT. It is translated as CASSLGWGRNQPQHF.

This rearrangement joins TRBV9 to TRBJ2-2; D may be TRBD2 (7 bases). The CDR3 runs 16 residues. The V gene's germline CDR1 is SGDLS and CDR2 YYNGEE. With 4 bases removed from V and 4 bases from J, the gap between germline ends came to 17 bases. CDR3 sequence reads: CASSRGGGYRTGELFF. The CDR3 nucleotides read TGTGCCAGCAGCCGAGGGGGGGGGTATCGCACCGGGGAGCTGTTTTTT.

The chain combines TRBV29-1 with TRBJ1-1, with D uncertain. This CDR3 has 12 amino acids. V gave up 7 bases and J gave up 1 base, with 10 bases separating them. Per the germline V gene, CDR1 is SQVTM and CDR2 is ANQGSEA. This CDR3 is CSATGSNTEAFF. The CDR3 bases are TGCAGCGCAACGGGATCGAACACTGAAGCTTTCTTT.

This chain uses TRBV10-2 with TRBJ2-5; tentatively, D is TRBD2 (6 bases). CDR1 and CDR2 (germline): WSHSY, SAAADI. The CDR3 has 13 residues. V was clipped by 7 bases and J by 4 bases, with 13 bases between them. The CDR3 loop reads CASTYVGGETQYF. CDR3 DNA: TGCGCCAGCACTTATGTCGGGGGAGAGACCCAGTACTTC.